A selection of T cell receptor beta chains follows, all from one sample in a study of T cell responses to AZD1222 COVID-19 vaccine. Profiled with immunoSEQ multiplex PCR; TCRdb holds only in-frame clones, not every one. The sample consists of about 120,000 clones, 80% to 95% of them appearing once. The material sequenced was peripheral blood, taken on day 0 of AZD1222 vaccination. The receptor source for this set is an adult in good health. Both conserved end residues are part of each CDR3. Each record gives: V gene, D gene, J gene, clone size, CDR3 DNA, CDR3 protein. A D gene is named only where the DNA matches it firmly. A clone size is listed for some rows: how often the clone was seen (once, few, many), or a class if it is expanded.

v_call: TRBV7-2; d_call: TRBD1; j_call: TRBJ1-2; clone_size: NA; cdr3_nt: TGTGCCAGCAGTCCTCGGACAGGAGGCGCTAACTATGGCTACACCTTC; cdr3_aa: CASSPRTGGANYGYTF
v_call: TRBV12-3/TRBV12-4; d_call: NA; j_call: TRBJ2-1; clone_size: NA; cdr3_nt: TGTGCCAGCAGTTTTGGACTTGACAATGAGCAGTTCTTC; cdr3_aa: CASSFGLDNEQFF
v_call: TRBV6-5; d_call: TRBD1; j_call: TRBJ1-4; clone_size: NA; cdr3_nt: TGTGCCAGCAGTTATAACAGGGGGCTTGGTAATGAAAAACTGTTTTTT; cdr3_aa: CASSYNRGLGNEKLFF
v_call: TRBV29-1; d_call: NA; j_call: TRBJ2-3; clone_size: NA; cdr3_nt: TGCAGCGTCGTACTTCTCTTAGATACGCAGTATTTT; cdr3_aa: CSVVLLLDTQYF
v_call: TRBV28; d_call: NA; j_call: TRBJ1-4; clone_size: NA; cdr3_nt: TGTGCCAGCAGTTTTGGCGACCTTAATGAAAAACTGTTTTTT; cdr3_aa: CASSFGDLNEKLFF
v_call: TRBV7-2; d_call: TRBD2; j_call: TRBJ2-7; clone_size: NA; cdr3_nt: TGTGCCAGCAGTTCTAGCGGGGGGTCCACCTACGAGCAGTACTTC; cdr3_aa: CASSSSGGSTYEQYF
v_call: TRBV7-8; d_call: TRBD2; j_call: TRBJ2-7; clone_size: NA; cdr3_nt: TGTGCCAGCAGCTTATCGGGACTAGCGTACCACGAGCAGTACTTC; cdr3_aa: CASSLSGLAYHEQYF
v_call: TRBV6-5; d_call: TRBD1; j_call: TRBJ2-1; clone_size: NA; cdr3_nt: TGTGCCAGCAGTCACCGGACAGGGAATGAGCAGTTCTTC; cdr3_aa: CASSHRTGNEQFF
v_call: TRBV7-2; d_call: TRBD2; j_call: TRBJ2-3; clone_size: once; cdr3_nt: TGTGCCAGCAGCTTACCGACTAGCACCCTGCTGAGGGATACGCAGTATTTT; cdr3_aa: CASSLPTSTLLRDTQYF
v_call: TRBV9; d_call: TRBD1; j_call: TRBJ2-7; clone_size: NA; cdr3_nt: TGTGCCAGCAGCGTTCAGGGGGTCGCCTACGAGCAGTACTTC; cdr3_aa: CASSVQGVAYEQYF
v_call: TRBV11-2; d_call: NA; j_call: TRBJ1-1; clone_size: many; cdr3_nt: TGTGCCAGCAGCTTAGAAGGGGTCATGAACACTGAAGCTTTCTTT; cdr3_aa: CASSLEGVMNTEAFF
v_call: TRBV29-1; d_call: NA; j_call: TRBJ2-1; clone_size: once; cdr3_nt: TGCAGCGTTGACTTGAGGTCCTACAATGAGCAGTTCTTC; cdr3_aa: CSVDLRSYNEQFF
v_call: TRBV19; d_call: TRBD1; j_call: TRBJ1-1; clone_size: NA; cdr3_nt: TGTGCCAGTAGTAAAGGGGGCTGGGACACTGAAGCTTTCTTT; cdr3_aa: CASSKGGWDTEAFF
v_call: TRBV4-3; d_call: TRBD1; j_call: TRBJ1-4; clone_size: NA; cdr3_nt: TGCGCCAGCAGCCGCAGGACAGGGGGTGAAGAGGATGAAAAACTGTTTTTT; cdr3_aa: CASSRRTGGEEDEKLFF
v_call: TRBV19; d_call: TRBD2; j_call: TRBJ2-3; clone_size: NA; cdr3_nt: TGTGCCAGTAGGAGGGGAGGGACAGATACGCAGTATTTT; cdr3_aa: CASRRGGTDTQYF
v_call: TRBV28; d_call: NA; j_call: TRBJ1-5; clone_size: NA; cdr3_nt: TGTGCCACCCATTGGTTAGGGAATCAGCCCCAGCATTTT; cdr3_aa: CATHWLGNQPQHF
v_call: TRBV6-5; d_call: TRBD2; j_call: TRBJ2-3; clone_size: NA; cdr3_nt: TGTGCCAGCAGATCCCGGGACTACCCCACAGATACGCAGTATTTT; cdr3_aa: CASRSRDYPTDTQYF
v_call: TRBV25-1; d_call: NA; j_call: TRBJ2-7; clone_size: NA; cdr3_nt: TGTGCCAGCACAGGGTCCCCCAACTACGAGCAGTACTTC; cdr3_aa: CASTGSPNYEQYF
v_call: TRBV12-5; d_call: NA; j_call: TRBJ2-1; clone_size: NA; cdr3_nt: TGTGCTAGTGGTTCGAACTTATTGGGTGGGGGGGCCGGTGAGCAGTTCTTC; cdr3_aa: CASGSNLLGGGAGEQFF
v_call: TRBV7-2; d_call: TRBD2; j_call: TRBJ2-7; clone_size: once; cdr3_nt: TGTGCCAGCAGCTTAGGGTCTAGCGGGGTTCGCTCCTACGAGCAGTACTTC; cdr3_aa: CASSLGSSGVRSYEQYF
v_call: TRBV20-1; d_call: NA; j_call: TRBJ1-2; clone_size: NA; cdr3_nt: TGCAGTCGTGCGAGGCTCTATGGCTACACCTTC; cdr3_aa: CSRARLYGYTF
v_call: TRBV10-1; d_call: NA; j_call: TRBJ2-3; clone_size: once; cdr3_nt: TGCGCCAGCAGTGAGTCGACCGGGGATACGCAGTATTTT; cdr3_aa: CASSESTGDTQYF
v_call: TRBV10-3; d_call: NA; j_call: TRBJ2-2; clone_size: NA; cdr3_nt: TGTGCCATCAGTGAGATACGACTCTCCACCGGGGAGCTGTTTTTT; cdr3_aa: CAISEIRLSTGELFF
v_call: TRBV6-5; d_call: TRBD2; j_call: TRBJ2-2; clone_size: NA; cdr3_nt: TGTGCCAGCTCCCAGCGGGAGAACACCGGGGAGCTGTTTTTT; cdr3_aa: CASSQRENTGELFF